This T cell receptor beta chain was recovered during a study of regulatory T cells in long-lasting Graves disease. Stated time point: newly diagnosed GD, antithyroid drugs for less than 3 months. Extracted RNA from PBMCs served as the source of the TCR library. HTBI primers from iRepertoire and Arm-PCR of CDR3 regions yielded the TCR beta libraries. MiXCR was run by TCRdb on the multiplex PCR reads, yielding one entry per CDR3 protein. The data contain approximately 480,000 distinct CDR3 sequences, around 15% of them seen just once; the ten biggest clones take up 12%. V was shortened by 3 bases and J by 0 bases, with 14 bases between the two germline ends. There are 16 residues in the CDR3. Study observations and caveats: Rather than thyroid tissue, only peripheral blood underwent study.

This clonotype showed up just a few times. Its antigen is undetermined. These records were also assigned to another study, of T cells in Graves' hyperthyroidism and ophthalmopathy. That work contributes: The diagnoses drew upon clinical symptoms, serum thyroxine and TRAb, thyroid ultrasound and orbital computed tomography. Most clonotypes expanded in the thyroid (above 0.001) were also present in blood. A median about 6 months before onset, the model predicted ophthalmopathy.

Sequencing was performed on peripheral blood mononuclear cells (PBMCs), taken at new diagnosis, from a patient treated with antithyroid drugs. The clonotype comes from a man aged 35 to 55 with Graves disease. V is TRBV12-3 or TRBV12-4 and J is TRBJ1-1; perhaps TRBD1 as D (6 bases). The CDR3 DNA reads as TGTGCCAGCAGTTTCTGGGCAGGGGATATGAACACTGAAGCTTTCTTT. It yields the protein CASSFWAGDMNTEAFF.